Listed here are 22 T cell receptor beta chains from one sample, sequenced in a study of lymphopenia after photon versus proton radiotherapy. Sequencing was performed with immunoSEQ multiplex PCR; in TCRdb, only in-frame clones are kept and a portion is missing. The sample holds about 45,000 clones, 85% seen once. The specimen comprised peripheral blood, sampled from a patient treated with photon-based radiotherapy. The receptor source for this set is a man aged 35 to 55 with gastric cancer.

V is TRBV7-2 and J is TRBJ2-7; 8 positions match TRBD2. The CDR3 extends over 15 amino acids. J gave up 3 bases and V 7 bases, and 11 bases lay outside the gene matches. Per germline, CDR1 SGHTA and CDR2 FQGNSA. The CDR3 is CASNPSGGGFYEQYF. The CDR3 DNA is TGTGCCAGCAACCCTAGTGGCGGGGGGTTCTACGAGCAGTACTTC.

The rearrangement uses TRBV11-2 and TRBJ2-5; 8 bases agree with TRBD2. J gave up 4 bases and V 4 bases, and 11 bases lay outside the gene matches. Germline assignment: CDR1 SGHAT and CDR2 FQNNGV. CDR3 size: 16 residues. CDR3: CASSSTGGERRETQYF. The DNA of the CDR3 is TGTGCCAGCAGCTCAACCGGGGGGGAGCGTCGAGAGACCCAGTACTTC.

This clone was seen a few times. The chain uses TRBV9 and TRBJ2-1; perhaps TRBD1 as D (6 bases). Looked up from germline, CDR1 is SGDLS and CDR2 is YYNGEE. The CDR3 is made up of 12 amino acids. Trimming removed 7 bases from V and 8 bases from J, with 13 bases in between. The CDR3 here is CASGLQGDEQFF. CDR3 bases: TGTGCCAGCGGGCTACAGGGAGATGAGCAGTTCTTC.

The V call is TRBV30, the J call TRBJ1-6; a possible D gene is TRBD1 (5 bases). With 3 bases removed from V and 11 bases from J, the gap between germline ends came to 23 bases. Germline assignment: CDR1 GTSNPN and CDR2 SVGIG (reference sequence). The CDR3 runs to 16 residues. CDR3 region: CAWRQPAGGGTPPLHF. The DNA of the CDR3 is TGTGCCTGGAGACAACCCGCGGGTGGCGGGACCCCACCCCTCCACTTT. Drawing the rest from reference TRBV30 and TRBJ1-6, the complete variable domain is SQTIHQWPATLVQPVGSPLSLECTVEGTSNPNLYWYRQAAGRGLQLLFYSVGIGQISSEVPQNLSASRPQDRQFILSSKKLLLSDSGFYLCAWRQPAGGGTPPLHFGNGTRLTVT.

The chain recombines TRBV19 with TRBJ1-5; 10 nucleotides line up with TRBD1. Germline-derived CDR1 and CDR2 are LNHDA and SQIVND (reference sequence). The V and J ends lost 7 bases and 2 bases, in that order; junction bases with no gene match: 11. The CDR3 is 17 amino acids. This chain's CDR3 is CASTSSGTGAGNQPQHF. CDR3 sequence (DNA): TGTGCCAGTACCAGCTCCGGGACAGGGGCTGGCAATCAGCCCCAGCATTTT. Filled out from reference TRBV19 and TRBJ1-5, the complete variable domain reads DGGITQSPKYLFRKEGQNVTLSCEQNLNHDAMYWYRQDPGQGLRLIYYSQIVNDFQKGDIAEGYSVSREKKESFPLTVTSAQKNPTAFYLCASTSSGTGAGNQPQHFGDGTRLSIL.

The chain combines TRBV9 with TRBJ2-1; D is ambiguous. The germline V gene encodes CDR1 SGDLS and CDR2 YYNGEE. Trimming removed 4 bases at V and 3 bases at J, with 11 bases between. The CDR3 runs 14 residues. The CDR3 sequence: CASSRDLDYNEQFF. In DNA form, the CDR3 reads TGTGCCAGCAGCAGGGATTTGGACTACAATGAGCAGTTCTTC.

This clone was seen a single time. This rearrangement joins TRBV6-5 to TRBJ2-7; D might be TRBD1 (6 bases). There are 15 residues in the CDR3. The ends were cut back, 6 bases at V and 2 bases at J, with 17 bases in the middle. Germline V CDR1 and CDR2: MNHEY, SVGAGI. DNA of the CDR3: TGTGCCAGCAGAACCGGACAGTTTCAAACCTACGAGCAGTACTTC. It codes for CASRTGQFQTYEQYF.

This sequence joins TRBV28 and TRBJ2-2; D gene unclear. This CDR3 has 13 amino acids. V dropped 4 bases and J dropped 6 bases, with 9 bases sitting between them. The V gene's germline CDR1 is MDHEN and CDR2 SYDVKM. Written as DNA, the CDR3 is TGTGCCAGCAGTTCGCCCTATTCCGGGGAGCTGTTTTTT. Encoded protein: CASSSPYSGELFF.

This clone appeared a single time. The chain recombines TRBV29-1 with TRBJ2-3; D is unresolved. V was shortened by 4 bases and J by 3 bases, with 5 bases between the two germline ends. The CDR3 contains 11 residues. Germline CDR1 and CDR2: SQVTM and ANQGSEA. The CDR3 nucleotides are TGCAGCGTTGCTCGGACAGATACGCAGTATTTT. It encodes CSVARTDTQYF.

CDR3 amino acids: CASSLNPGNTGELFF. Here the CDR3 DNA reads TGTGCCAGCAGCTTAAATCCGGGGAACACCGGGGAGCTGTTTTTT. This rearrangement joins TRBV7-2 to TRBJ2-2; D call uncertain. V dropped 2 bases and J dropped 1 base, with 8 bases sitting between them. Germline CDR1 and CDR2: SGHTA and FQGNSA. The CDR3 spans 15 residues.

The chain employs TRBV5-1 and TRBJ1-5; 8 bases line up with TRBD1. J lost 5 bases, V lost 2 bases, and 3 bases had no gene match. Germline CDR1 SGHRS, CDR2 YFSETQ. This CDR3 region has 14 residues. The CDR3 spells CASSLTGGDQPQHF. The CDR3 DNA reads as TGCGCCAGCAGCTTAACAGGGGGGGATCAGCCCCAGCATTTT.

The V gene is TRBV7-6, the J gene TRBJ1-2, with D possibly matching TRBD1 (6 bases). The V gene lost 1 base and the J gene lost 10 bases, with 7 bases spanning the gap. This CDR3 is 11 amino acids long. CDR1 and CDR2 from the germline V gene are SGHVS and FNYEAQ. The CDR3 loop reads CASSLGTAYTF. CDR3 DNA sequence: TGTGCCAGCAGCTTAGGGACAGCCTACACCTTC. Together with reference TRBV7-6 and TRBJ1-2, the CDR3 gives the full variable domain: GAGVSQSPRYKVTKRGQDVALRCDPISGHVSLYWYRQALGQGPEFLTYFNYEAQQDKSGLPNDRFSAERPEGSISTLTIQRTEQRDSAMYRCASSLGTAYTFGSGTRLTVV.

The chain carries TRBV9 and TRBJ2-3, with D unclear. Germline V gives CDR1 SGDLS, CDR2 YYNGEE. Trimming took off 0 bases at V and 3 bases at J, with 5 bases between the two ends. This CDR3 is built from 13 residues. The CDR3 sequence is CASSVGPTDTQYF. CDR3 DNA: TGTGCCAGCAGCGTAGGACCGACAGATACGCAGTATTTT.

This chain joins TRBV5-1 and TRBJ2-5; possibly TRBD2 for D (5 bases). Germline V gene lookup returns CDR1 SGHRS and CDR2 YFSETQ. The CDR3 contains 13 residues. V dropped 1 base and J dropped 1 base, with 5 bases sitting between them. CDR3 region: CASSLSGQETQYF. CDR3 sequence (DNA): TGCGCCAGCAGCTTGAGCGGCCAAGAGACCCAGTACTTC.

The V and J genes are TRBV5-1 and TRBJ1-2, with 8 bases matching TRBD1. J gave up 0 bases and V 0 bases, and 4 bases lay outside the gene matches. Looked up from germline, CDR1 is SGHRS and CDR2 is YFSETQ. The CDR3 has 16 amino acids. CDR3 bases: TGCGCCAGCAGCTTGGCCAGGGGGCCCACTAACTATGGCTACACCTTC. Protein product: CASSLARGPTNYGYTF.

In its sample, this clone was seen once. The CDR3 region is CASSMRVGHEAFF. DNA for the CDR3: TGTGCCAGTAGTATGAGGGTGGGTCATGAAGCTTTCTTT. The chain combines TRBV19 with TRBJ1-1, with D unclear. The germline gives CDR1 LNHDA, CDR2 SQIVND (reference sequence). Deletions cut 3 bases from V and 7 bases from J, with 12 bases between. The CDR3 is made up of 13 amino acids.

The chain uses TRBV5-1 and TRBJ2-1; 13 bases align to TRBD2. CDR1 and CDR2 from the germline V gene are SGHRS and YFSETQ. V was pared by 7 bases and J by 6 bases, with 4 bases of the junction left unmatched. The CDR3 extends over 14 amino acids. The CDR3 region is CASEGLAGSNEQFF. Written as DNA, the CDR3 is TGCGCCAGCGAGGGACTAGCGGGGAGCAATGAGCAGTTCTTC.

The chain carries TRBV9 and TRBJ2-5; TRBD2 aligns across 11 bases. With V trimmed by 6 bases and J by 0 bases, 4 bases remained unmatched. The V gene's germline CDR1 is SGDLS and CDR2 YYNGEE. The CDR3 length is 15 residues. CDR3 sequence: CASNLAGGHQETQYF. CDR3 sequence (DNA): TGTGCCAGCAACTTAGCGGGGGGGCACCAAGAGACCCAGTACTTC.

The gene calls are TRBV5-6 and TRBJ1-1, with D maybe TRBD1 (5 bases). Per the germline V gene, CDR1 is SGHDT and CDR2 is YYEEEE. This CDR3 is 15 amino acids long. V gave up 0 bases and J gave up 1 base, with 10 bases separating them. The CDR3 nucleotides read TGTGCCAGCAGCTTGGAGGGGTGGGGGAACACTGAAGCTTTCTTT. Its translation: CASSLEGWGNTEAFF. Complete variable domain (other parts from reference TRBV5-6 and TRBJ1-1): DAGVTQSPTHLIKTRGQQVTLRCSPKSGHDTVSWYQQALGQGPQFIFQYYEEEERQRGNFPDRFSGHQFPNYSSELNVNALLLGDSALYLCASSLEGWGNTEAFFGQGTRLTVV.

The J gene is TRBJ1-1, the V gene TRBV30; 8 bases match TRBD1. The V gene's germline CDR1 is GTSNPN and CDR2 SVGIG (reference sequence). The length of the CDR3 is 15 residues. Trimming cost V 4 bases and J 0 bases; bases outside gene matches: 7. The CDR3 region has the DNA TGTGCCTGGATCCGGCAGGGGGCCATGAACACTGAAGCTTTCTTT. Translating it yields CAWIRQGAMNTEAFF.

V is TRBV7-6 and J is TRBJ2-6; a weak D match, TRBD1 (6 bases). V lost 5 bases and J 2 bases, leaving 19 bases between the germline ends. The CDR3 sequence is 18 residues long. Per the germline V gene, CDR1 is SGHVS and CDR2 is FNYEAQ. The CDR3 nucleotides read TGTGCCAGCAGCGCTCTTCAGGGGAAAAGAGCTGGGGCCAACGTCCTGACTTTC. Translation: CASSALQGKRAGANVLTF.

The chain links TRBV14 to TRBJ1-6; possible D gene TRBD1, 6 bases. Trimming took 2 bases from V and 7 from J, leaving 15 bases between them. The CDR3 loop spans 16 amino acids. Germline CDR1 and CDR2: SGHDN and FVKESK. The CDR3 region has the DNA TGTGCCAGCAGCCAAACCCGGGGGGCGAGGAATTCACCCCTCCACTTT. Its translation is CASSQTRGARNSPLHF. Supplemented by reference TRBV14 and TRBJ1-6, the full variable domain reads EAGVTQFPSHSVIEKGQTVTLRCDPISGHDNLYWYRRVMGKEIKFLLHFVKESKQDESGMPNNRFLAERTGGTYSTLKVQPAELEDSGVYFCASSQTRGARNSPLHFGNGTRLTVT.